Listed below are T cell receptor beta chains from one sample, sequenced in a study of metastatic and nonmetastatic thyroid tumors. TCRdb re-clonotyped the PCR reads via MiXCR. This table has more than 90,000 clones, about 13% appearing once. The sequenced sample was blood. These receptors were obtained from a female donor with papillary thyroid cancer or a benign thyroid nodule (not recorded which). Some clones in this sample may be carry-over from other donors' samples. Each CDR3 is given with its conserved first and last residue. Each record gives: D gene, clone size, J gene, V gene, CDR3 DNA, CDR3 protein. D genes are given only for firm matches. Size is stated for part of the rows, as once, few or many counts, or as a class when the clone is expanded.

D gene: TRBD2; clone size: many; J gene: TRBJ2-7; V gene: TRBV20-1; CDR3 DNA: TGCAGTGCTAGACAACTTAGCGGGTCCTCCTACGAGCAGTACTTC; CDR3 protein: CSARQLSGSSYEQYF
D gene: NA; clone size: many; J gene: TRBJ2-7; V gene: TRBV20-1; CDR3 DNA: TGCAGTGCTATCCCGTTCGCAGGCTACGAGCAGTACTTC; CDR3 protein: CSAIPFAGYEQYF
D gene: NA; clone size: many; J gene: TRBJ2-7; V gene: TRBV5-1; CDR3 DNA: TGCGCCAGCAGCTTGGCAGGGATTTACGAGCAGTACTTC; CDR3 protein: CASSLAGIYEQYF
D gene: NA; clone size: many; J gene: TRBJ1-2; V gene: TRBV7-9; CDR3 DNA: TGTGCCAGCAGCGAGGGGGACTATGGCTACACCTTC; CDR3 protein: CASSEGDYGYTF
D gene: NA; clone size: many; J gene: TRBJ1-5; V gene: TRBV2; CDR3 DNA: TGTGCCAGCAGTGATGGGGTCAGGGTTAGCAATCAGCCCCAGCATTTT; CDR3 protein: CASSDGVRVSNQPQHF
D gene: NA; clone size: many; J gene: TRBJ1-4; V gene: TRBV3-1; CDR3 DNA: TGTGCCAGCAGCCAAGGAAAGACAGGTCGGGATGAAAAACTGTTTTTT; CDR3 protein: CASSQGKTGRDEKLFF
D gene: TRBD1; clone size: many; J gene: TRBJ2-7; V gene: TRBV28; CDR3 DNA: TGTGCCAGCGGGACAGTGGTTCTCTACGAGCAGTACTTC; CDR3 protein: CASGTVVLYEQYF
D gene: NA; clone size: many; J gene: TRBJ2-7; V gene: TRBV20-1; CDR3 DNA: TGCAGTGCTAGAGTGAACACCCAGGGGCAGTACTTC; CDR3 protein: CSARVNTQGQYF
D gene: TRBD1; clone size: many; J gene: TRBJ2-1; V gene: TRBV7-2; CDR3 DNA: TGTGCCAGCAGCTTTGTGGGGACAGGGCGGAATGAGCAGTTCTTC; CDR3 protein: CASSFVGTGRNEQFF
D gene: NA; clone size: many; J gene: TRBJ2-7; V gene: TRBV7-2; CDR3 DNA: TGTGCCAGCAGCTTAGGGATGGCAGCCGGGGAGCAGTACTTC; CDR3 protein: CASSLGMAAGEQYF
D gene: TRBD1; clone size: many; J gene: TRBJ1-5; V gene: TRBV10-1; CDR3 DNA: TGCGCCAGCGACAGGGGAAAGCCCCAGCATTTT; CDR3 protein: CASDRGKPQHF
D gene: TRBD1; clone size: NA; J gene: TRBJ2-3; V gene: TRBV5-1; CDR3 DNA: TGCGCCAGCAGTTTGAACAGGGGAGTAGGGACAGATACGCAGTATTTT; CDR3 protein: CASSLNRGVGTDTQYF
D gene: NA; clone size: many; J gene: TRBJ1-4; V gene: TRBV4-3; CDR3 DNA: TGCGCCAGCAGCCAAGAAGTCTGGCAGGGCCGTGAAAAACTGTTTTTT; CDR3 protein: CASSQEVWQGREKLFF
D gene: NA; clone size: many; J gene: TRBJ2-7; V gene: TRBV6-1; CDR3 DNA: TGTGCCAGCAGTTCAGGGGGACTCTACGAGCAGTACTTC; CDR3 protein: CASSSGGLYEQYF
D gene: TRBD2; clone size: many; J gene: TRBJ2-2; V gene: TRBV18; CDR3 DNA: TGTGCCAGCTCACCACGGGGCGGGAGAACGGACACCGGGGAGCTGTTTTTT; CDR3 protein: CASSPRGGRTDTGELFF
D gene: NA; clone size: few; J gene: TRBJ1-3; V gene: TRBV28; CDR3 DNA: TGTTCCAGTAGTCCTACCGGGACATCAAAGAGCTCTGGAAACACCATATATTTT; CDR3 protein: CSSSPTGTSKSSGNTIYF
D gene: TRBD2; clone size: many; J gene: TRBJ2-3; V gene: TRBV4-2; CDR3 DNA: TGTGCCAGCAGCCAGGGGACTAGCGACACAGATACGCAGTATTTT; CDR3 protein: CASSQGTSDTDTQYF
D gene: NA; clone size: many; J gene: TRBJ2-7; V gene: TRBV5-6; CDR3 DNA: TGTGCCAGCACCATCCGGGGGTCCTACGAGCAGTACTTC; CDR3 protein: CASTIRGSYEQYF
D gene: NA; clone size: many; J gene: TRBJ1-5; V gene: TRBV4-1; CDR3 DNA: TGCGCCAGCAGCAGGGGGTTAGGCAATCAGCCCCAGCATTTT; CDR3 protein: CASSRGLGNQPQHF
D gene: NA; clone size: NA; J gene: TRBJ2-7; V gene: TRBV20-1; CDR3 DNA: TGCAGTGCTAGAGGCAGCACCTACGAGCAGTACTTC; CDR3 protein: CSARGSTYEQYF
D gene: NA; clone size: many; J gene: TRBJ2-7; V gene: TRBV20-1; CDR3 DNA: TGCAGTGCCCTCGAGACAGGGGAGGGCGAGCAGTACTTC; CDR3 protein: CSALETGEGEQYF
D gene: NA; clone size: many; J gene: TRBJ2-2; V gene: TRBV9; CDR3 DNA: TGTGCCAGCAGCCCACAAGGGACTTCAGGGGAGCTGTTTTTT; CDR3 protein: CASSPQGTSGELFF
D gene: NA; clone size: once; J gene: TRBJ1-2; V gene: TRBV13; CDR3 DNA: TGTGCCAGCAGCTCACAGGGCCATGGCTACACCTTC; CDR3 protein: CASSSQGHGYTF
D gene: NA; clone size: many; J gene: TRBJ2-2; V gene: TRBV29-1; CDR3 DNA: TGCAGCGTTGATTTGGCAGGGATTGGTACCGGGGAGCTGTTTTTT; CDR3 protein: CSVDLAGIGTGELFF
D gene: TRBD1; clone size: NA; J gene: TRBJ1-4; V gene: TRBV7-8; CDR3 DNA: TGTGCCAGCAGCTTAGATGTCCCGGGACAGGGGTTAAATGAAAAACTGTTTTTT; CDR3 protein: CASSLDVPGQGLNEKLFF
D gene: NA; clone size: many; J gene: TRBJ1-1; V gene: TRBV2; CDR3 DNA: TGTGCCAGCAGTCGGGTCGGGACTGAAGCTTTCTTT; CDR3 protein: CASSRVGTEAFF
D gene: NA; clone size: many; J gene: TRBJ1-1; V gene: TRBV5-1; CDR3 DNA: TGCGCCAGCAGCTTGGTAGCAGTAAACACTGAAGCTTTCTTT; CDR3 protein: CASSLVAVNTEAFF
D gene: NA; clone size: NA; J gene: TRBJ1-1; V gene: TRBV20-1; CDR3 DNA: TGCAGTGCTAGAGATCCAACTGGCCCTTTCGGCACTGAAGCTTTCTTT; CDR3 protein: CSARDPTGPFGTEAFF
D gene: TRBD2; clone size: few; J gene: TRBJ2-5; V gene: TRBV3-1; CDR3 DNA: TGTGCCAGCAGCCAAGTCGCTAGCGGAGGGACCCAGTACTTC; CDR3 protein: CASSQVASGGTQYF
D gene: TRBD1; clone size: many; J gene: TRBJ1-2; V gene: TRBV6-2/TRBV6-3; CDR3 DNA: TGTGCCAGCAGTTACTCCGACAGGGGGCAAGGCTACACCTTC; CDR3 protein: CASSYSDRGQGYTF
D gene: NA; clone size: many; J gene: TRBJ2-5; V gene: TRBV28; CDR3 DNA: TGTGCCAGCAGTTTGGGCAGGGGCGGAGAGACCCAGTACTTC; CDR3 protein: CASSLGRGGETQYF
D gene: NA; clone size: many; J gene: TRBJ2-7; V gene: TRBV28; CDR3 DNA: TGTGCCAGCAGTGGGAACTGGGTCCCCGGAAACTACGAGCAGTACTTC; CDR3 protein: CASSGNWVPGNYEQYF
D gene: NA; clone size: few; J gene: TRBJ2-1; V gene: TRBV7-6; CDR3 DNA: TGTGCCAGCAGCCTAACCTCGATTGAGCAGTTCTTC; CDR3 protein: CASSLTSIEQFF
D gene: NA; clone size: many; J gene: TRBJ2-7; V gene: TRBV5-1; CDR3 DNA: TGCGCCAGCAGCTTGTGGAGTTTTGACGAGCAGTACTTC; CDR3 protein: CASSLWSFDEQYF
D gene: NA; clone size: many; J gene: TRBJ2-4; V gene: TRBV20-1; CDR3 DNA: TGCAGTGCTGTTCTCCAACAGGTGTTAGCCAAAAACATTCAGTACTTC; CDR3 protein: CSAVLQQVLAKNIQYF
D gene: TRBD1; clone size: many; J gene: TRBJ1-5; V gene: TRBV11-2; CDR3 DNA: TGTGCCAGCAGCCGCGAGGGGGCTTCTAATCAGCCCCAGCATTTT; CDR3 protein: CASSREGASNQPQHF
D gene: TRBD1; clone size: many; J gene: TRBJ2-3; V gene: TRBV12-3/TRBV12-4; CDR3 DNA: TGTGCCAGCAGCCCGGGACAGGGGGGTGTAGATACGCAGTATTTT; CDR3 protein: CASSPGQGGVDTQYF
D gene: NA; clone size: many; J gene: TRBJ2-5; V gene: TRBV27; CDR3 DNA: TGTGCCAGCAGAAGGGCAGAGAGAGGGGAGACCCAGTACTTC; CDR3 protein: CASRRAERGETQYF
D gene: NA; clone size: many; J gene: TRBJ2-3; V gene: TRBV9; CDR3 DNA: TGTGCCAGCAGCGTAGGTGAGGGCCCGGCTCTGGCAGATACGCAGTATTTT; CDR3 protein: CASSVGEGPALADTQYF
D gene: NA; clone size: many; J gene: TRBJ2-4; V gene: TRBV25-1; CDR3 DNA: TGTGCCAGCAGTGAGCAGGGAGCCATTCAGTACTTC; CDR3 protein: CASSEQGAIQYF
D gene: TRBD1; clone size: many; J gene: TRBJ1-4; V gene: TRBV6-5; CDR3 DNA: TGTGCCAGCAGTTACAGAGGGGGCGAGGCGGAAAAACTGTTTTTT; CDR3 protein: CASSYRGGEAEKLFF
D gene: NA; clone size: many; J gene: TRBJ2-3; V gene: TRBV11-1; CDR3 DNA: TGTGCCAGCAGCTTAAAAGGTGGTATGGCGCCCCGCACAGATACGCAGTATTTT; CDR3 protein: CASSLKGGMAPRTDTQYF
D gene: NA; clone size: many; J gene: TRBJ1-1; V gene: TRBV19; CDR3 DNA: TGTGCCACTAAAAGGGGATGGGACACTGAAGCTTTCTTT; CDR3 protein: CATKRGWDTEAFF
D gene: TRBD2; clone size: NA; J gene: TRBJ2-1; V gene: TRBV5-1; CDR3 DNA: TGCGCCAGCAGCTTGGTACCCGGGACTAGTTATGAGCAGTTCTTC; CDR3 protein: CASSLVPGTSYEQFF
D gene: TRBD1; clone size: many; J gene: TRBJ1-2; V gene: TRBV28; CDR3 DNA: TGTGCCAGCAGACCAGGGGGTAGTTATGGCTACACCTTC; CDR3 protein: CASRPGGSYGYTF
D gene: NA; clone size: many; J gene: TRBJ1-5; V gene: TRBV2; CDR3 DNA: TGTGCCAGCAGTGTCGGCCGGGACAGCAATCAGCCCCAGCATTTT; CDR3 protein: CASSVGRDSNQPQHF
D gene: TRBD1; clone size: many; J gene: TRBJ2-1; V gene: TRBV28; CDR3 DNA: TGTGCCAGCATAACAACCCCCGGGACAGAATACAATGAGCAGTTCTTC; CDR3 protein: CASITTPGTEYNEQFF
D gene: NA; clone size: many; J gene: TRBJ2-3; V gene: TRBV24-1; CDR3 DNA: TGTGCCACCAGTGACCAACTAGTTGGGACAGATACGCAGTATTTT; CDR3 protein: CATSDQLVGTDTQYF
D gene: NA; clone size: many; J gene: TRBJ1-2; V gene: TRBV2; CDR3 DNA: TGTGCCAGCAGTGGGGCAGCCTCCTATGGCTACACCTTC; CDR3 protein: CASSGAASYGYTF
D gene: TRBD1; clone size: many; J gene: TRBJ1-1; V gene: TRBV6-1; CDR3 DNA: TGTGCCAGCGACACCGGGACAGGGGGCGAGAGAGCTTTCTTT; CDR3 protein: CASDTGTGGERAFF
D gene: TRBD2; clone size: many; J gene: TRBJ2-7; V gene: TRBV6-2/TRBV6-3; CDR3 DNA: TGTGCCAGCAGTTCGGCGAGGACTAGCGGTCCCCCCGACGAGCAGTACTTC; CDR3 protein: CASSSARTSGPPDEQYF
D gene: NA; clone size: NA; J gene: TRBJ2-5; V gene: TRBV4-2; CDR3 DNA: TGTGCCAGCAGCCAGGAACCCCTAAGGGGCCAAGAGACCCAGTACTTC; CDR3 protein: CASSQEPLRGQETQYF
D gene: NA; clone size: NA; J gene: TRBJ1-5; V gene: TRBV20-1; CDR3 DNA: TGCAGTGCTAGAGCCATAGGGCAGCCCCAGCATTTT; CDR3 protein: CSARAIGQPQHF
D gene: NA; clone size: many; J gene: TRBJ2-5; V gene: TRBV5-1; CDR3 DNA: TGCGCCAGCAGCTCAGTGGGGGGGCCGGGAGAGACCCAGTACTTC; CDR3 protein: CASSSVGGPGETQYF
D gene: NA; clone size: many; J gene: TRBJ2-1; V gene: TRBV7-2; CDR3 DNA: TGTGCCAGCAGCTTCTTGGCCGAGCAGTTCTTC; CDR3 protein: CASSFLAEQFF
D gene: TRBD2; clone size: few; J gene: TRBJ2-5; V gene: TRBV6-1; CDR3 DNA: TGTGCCAGTACCTGGCGGGGGACTAGCGGGAGCGAGACCCAGTACTTC; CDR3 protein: CASTWRGTSGSETQYF
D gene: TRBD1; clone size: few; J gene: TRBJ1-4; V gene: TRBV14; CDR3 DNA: TGTGCCAGCAGCCACGGGGACAGGGGAGTCGAAAAACTGTTTTTT; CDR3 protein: CASSHGDRGVEKLFF
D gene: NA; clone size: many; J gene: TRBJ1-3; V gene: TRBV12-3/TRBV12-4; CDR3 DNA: TGTGCCAGTCGGGATTCTGGAAACACCATATATTTT; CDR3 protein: CASRDSGNTIYF
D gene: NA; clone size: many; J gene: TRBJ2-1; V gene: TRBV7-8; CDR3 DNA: TGTGCCAGCAGCTGGCTAAGAGGGCCTGTGGGGGGAGTTCACAATGAGCAGTTCTTC; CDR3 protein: CASSWLRGPVGGVHNEQFF
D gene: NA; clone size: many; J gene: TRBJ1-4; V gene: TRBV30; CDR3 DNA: TGTGCCTGGAGTGTATTCCGACGCGGACAGTCTGATGAAAAACTGTTTTTT; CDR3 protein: CAWSVFRRGQSDEKLFF